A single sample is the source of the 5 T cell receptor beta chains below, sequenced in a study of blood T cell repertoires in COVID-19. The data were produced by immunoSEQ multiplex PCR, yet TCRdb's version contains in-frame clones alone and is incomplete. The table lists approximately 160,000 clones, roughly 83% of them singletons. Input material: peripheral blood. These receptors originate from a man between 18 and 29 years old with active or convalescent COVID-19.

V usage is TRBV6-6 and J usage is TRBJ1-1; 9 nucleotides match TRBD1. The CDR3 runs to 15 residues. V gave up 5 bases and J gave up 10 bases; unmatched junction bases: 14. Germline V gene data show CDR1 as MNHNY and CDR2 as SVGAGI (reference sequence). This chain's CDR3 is CASSPNILYRGRAFF. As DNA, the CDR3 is TGTGCCAGCAGTCCGAATATACTATACAGGGGGCGAGCTTTCTTT.

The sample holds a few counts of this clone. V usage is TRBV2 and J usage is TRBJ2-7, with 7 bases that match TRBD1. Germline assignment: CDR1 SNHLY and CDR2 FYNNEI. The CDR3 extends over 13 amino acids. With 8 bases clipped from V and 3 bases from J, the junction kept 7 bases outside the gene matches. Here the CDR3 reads CASHRDRDYEQYF. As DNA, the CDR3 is TGTGCCAGCCACCGGGACAGAGACTACGAGCAGTACTTC.

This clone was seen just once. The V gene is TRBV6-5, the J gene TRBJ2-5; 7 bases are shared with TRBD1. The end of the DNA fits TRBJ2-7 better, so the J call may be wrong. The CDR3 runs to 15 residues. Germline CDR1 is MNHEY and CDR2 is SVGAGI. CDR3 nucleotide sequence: TGTGCCAGCAGTTACGCTCAGGGACAGAACTACGAGCAGTACTTC. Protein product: CASSYAQGQNYEQYF.

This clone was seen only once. CDR3 loop: CASSRQYGYTF. The CDR3 bases are TGTGCCAGCAGTAGACAGTATGGCTACACCTTC. The rearrangement uses TRBV28 and TRBJ1-2; tentatively, D is TRBD1 (5 bases). CDR3 length: 11 residues. V lost 5 bases, J lost 5 bases, and 6 bases lay in between. Germline lookup yields CDR1 MDHEN and CDR2 SYDVKM.

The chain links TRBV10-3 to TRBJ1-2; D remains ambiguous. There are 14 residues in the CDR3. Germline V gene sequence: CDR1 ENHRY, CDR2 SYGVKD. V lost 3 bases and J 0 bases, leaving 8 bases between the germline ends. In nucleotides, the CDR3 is TGTGCCATCAGTGAAAATACAGCTAACTATGGCTACACCTTC. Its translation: CAISENTANYGYTF.